A single sample is the source of the 19 T cell receptor beta chains below, sequenced in a study of CD8 T cells in Susac syndrome. The RNA, 0.5 to 1 ug, was put through reverse transcription using random hexamers. TCRdb redid the calling of the immunoSEQ multiplex PCR reads with MiXCR, one entry per CDR3 protein. This table holds about 90,000 distinct CDR3 sequences, about 93% found once. Sequencing input: CD8+ T cells from PBMCs. These receptors originate from a human donor in good health.

The chain recombines TRBV20-1 with TRBJ1-1; D perhaps matches TRBD1 (5 bases). The CDR3 covers 12 residues. The V end was cut by 4 bases, the J end by 12 bases, with 18 bases between. Per germline, CDR1 DFQATT and CDR2 SNEGSKA (reference sequence). The CDR3 region is CSATDSVPTTFF. In nucleotides, the CDR3 is TGCAGTGCTACTGACAGTGTTCCCACAACTTTCTTT.

This clonotype occurred a few times. This chain connects TRBV18 to TRBJ1-1; D possibly corresponds to TRBD1 (5 bases). CDR1 and CDR2 from the germline V gene are KGHSH and LQKENI. V dropped 3 bases and J dropped 1 base, with 6 bases sitting between them. The CDR3 contains 13 residues. The CDR3 DNA is TGTGCCAGCTCACCCAGGGAGAACACTGAAGCTTTCTTT. It codes for CASSPRENTEAFF.

The V gene is TRBV5-1, the J gene TRBJ2-7, with TRBD1 matching over 8 bases. With V trimmed by 3 bases and J by 0 bases, 8 bases remained unmatched. The CDR3 is 16 amino acids. CDR1 is SGHRS and CDR2 is YFSETQ in the germline V gene. CDR3 loop: CASSSPTGASSYEQYF. The CDR3 coding sequence is TGCGCCAGCAGCTCCCCGACAGGGGCGAGCTCCTACGAGCAGTACTTC.

The chain recombines TRBV6-5 with TRBJ1-1; a possible D gene is TRBD1 (5 bases). The length of the CDR3 is 13 residues. The ends were cut back, 6 bases at V and 4 bases at J, with 12 bases in the middle. The V gene's germline CDR1 is MNHEY and CDR2 SVGAGI. CDR3 in DNA: TGTGCCAGCAGCAGGGATCTGAGCACTGAAGCTTTCTTT. Amino acid sequence: CASSRDLSTEAFF.

V and J are TRBV12-3 or TRBV12-4 and TRBJ2-7; 11 positions match TRBD2. With 4 bases clipped from V and 3 bases from J, the junction kept 8 bases outside the gene matches. This CDR3 has 16 amino acids. The CDR3 DNA reads as TGTGCCAGCAGTTCACTGGCCGGGACTAGCGGCTACGAGCAGTACTTC. It specifies CASSSLAGTSGYEQYF.

This chain connects TRBV27 to TRBJ2-3; D unclear. Germline V gives CDR1 MNHEY, CDR2 SMNVEV (reference sequence). The CDR3 consists of 17 residues. Deletions cut 1 base from V and 0 bases from J, with 14 bases between. The CDR3 region has the DNA TGTGCCAGCAGTTTATTGGTCTGGGAAACTAGCACAGATACGCAGTATTTT. It translates to CASSLLVWETSTDTQYF.

The chain employs TRBV20-1 and TRBJ2-7, with 7 bases lining up with TRBD2. Losses at the gene ends were 5 bases for V and 3 bases for J; bases not matched to a gene: 7. This CDR3 is built from 13 residues. In germline, CDR1 is DFQATT, CDR2 SNEGSKA (reference sequence). Written as DNA, the CDR3 is TGCAGTGCTTGGACTAGATCGAACTACGAGCAGTACTTC. Amino acids: CSAWTRSNYEQYF.

The chain combines TRBV19 with TRBJ1-1; D is undetermined. The V gene lost 7 bases and the J gene lost 5 bases, with 11 bases spanning the gap. This CDR3 contains 12 residues. CDR1 LNHDA and CDR2 SQIVND come from the germline V gene (reference sequence). This CDR3 reads CASNEGATEAFF. CDR3 sequence (DNA): TGTGCCAGTAATGAGGGCGCGACTGAAGCTTTCTTT.

This clonotype was observed a handful of times. The chain employs TRBV19 and TRBJ2-7; TRBD1 or TRBD2 may be the D gene (5 bases each). Deletions cut 8 bases from V and 3 bases from J, with 20 bases between. Germline CDR1 reads LNHDA; CDR2 reads SQIVND (reference sequence). The CDR3 sequence is 15 residues long. In nucleotides, the CDR3 is TGTGCCAGTGCCGGTAGCCGGGACGGCAACTACGAGCAGTACTTC. It yields the protein CASAGSRDGNYEQYF.

This clonotype was seen a single time. The chain combines TRBV13 with TRBJ2-1, with 7 bases that match TRBD2. CDR1 and CDR2 (germline): PRHDT, FYEKMQ (reference sequence). The CDR3 totals 14 residues. Trimming at V came to 6 bases and at J to 9 bases, leaving 11 bases not matched to a gene. Here the CDR3 reads CASRIPGTGGEQFF. CDR3 coding DNA: TGTGCCAGCAGGATCCCCGGGACGGGGGGTGAGCAGTTCTTC.

This clonotype was recorded once. This chain links TRBV4-1 with TRBJ2-7; 9 bases agree with TRBD2. The CDR3 has 15 amino acids. V dropped 1 base and J dropped 3; count of bases not matched to a gene: 4. Germline CDR1 reads MGHRA; CDR2 reads YSYEKL. The CDR3 coding sequence is TGCGCCAGCAGCCAAGGACCTAGCGGGAACTACGAGCAGTACTTC. Protein sequence: CASSQGPSGNYEQYF.

This chain joins TRBV6-4 and TRBJ2-3; 10 bases fit TRBD2. The V gene end was trimmed by 3 bases and the J gene end by 1 base; junction bases not matched to a gene: 1. CDR3 length: 15 amino acids. Germline values: CDR1 MRHNA, CDR2 SNTAGT. In DNA, the CDR3 is TGTGCCAGCAGTGAAAGCGGGGGGGGCACAGATACGCAGTATTTT. Amino acid sequence: CASSESGGGTDTQYF.

The chain employs TRBV29-1 and TRBJ1-1; TRBD1 agrees at 8 bases. Germline V gene lookup returns CDR1 SQVTM and CDR2 ANQGSEA. The CDR3 spans 13 residues. J gave up 0 bases and V 8 bases, and 5 bases lay outside the gene matches. CDR3 region: CSLGTGLNTEAFF. DNA of the CDR3: TGCAGCCTCGGGACAGGCTTGAACACTGAAGCTTTCTTT.

The rearrangement links TRBV6-2 or TRBV6-3 to TRBJ2-5; TRBD1 matches at 9 bases. The CDR3 totals 14 residues. Unmatched junction bases numbered 1, after V lost 5 bases and J lost 0 bases. Germline assignment: CDR1 MNHEY and CDR2 SVGEGT. In DNA, the CDR3 is TGTGCCAGCAGTACAGGGGGCGACCAAGAGACCCAGTACTTC. It encodes CASSTGGDQETQYF.

The rearrangement uses TRBV20-1 and TRBJ1-1; tentative D call: TRBD1 (6 bases). The CDR3 covers 13 residues. Trimming took 4 bases from V and 1 from J, leaving 10 bases between them. CDR1 and CDR2 from the germline V gene are DFQATT and SNEGSKA (reference sequence). The CDR3 protein is CSAKGGTNTEAFF. For the CDR3, the DNA is TGCAGTGCTAAAGGGGGGACGAACACTGAAGCTTTCTTT.

This chain uses TRBV20-1 with TRBJ2-7; 10 bases agree with TRBD1. V lost 4 bases, J lost 6 bases, and 6 bases stayed unmatched. The CDR3 sequence is 13 residues long. Per germline, CDR1 DFQATT and CDR2 SNEGSKA (reference sequence). The CDR3: CSATGTGVGEQYF. The CDR3 DNA reads TGCAGTGCTACCGGGACAGGGGTGGGCGAGCAGTACTTC.

This clonotype was seen a handful of times. This rearrangement joins TRBV6-5 to TRBJ1-1, with D possibly TRBD1 on 6 matching bases. Germline assignment: CDR1 MNHEY and CDR2 SVGAGI. V was trimmed by 2 bases and J by 1 base, leaving 11 bases between them. The CDR3 is made up of 15 amino acids. CDR3 bases: TGTGCCAGCAGTTACGGGACACCTTGGAACACTGAAGCTTTCTTT. Translation gives CASSYGTPWNTEAFF.

This chain joins TRBV15 and TRBJ1-2; no firm D call. Germline V gene data show CDR1 as LNHNV and CDR2 as YYDKDF (reference sequence). CDR3 length: 14 amino acids. Trimming cost V 0 bases and J 6 bases, with 11 bases left between them. DNA of the CDR3: TGTGCCACCAGCAGAGATAGAGCGGGTGATGGCTACACCTTC. It yields the protein CATSRDRAGDGYTF.

V gene TRBV29-1 combines with J gene TRBJ2-5, with D tentatively TRBD2 (5 bases). The CDR3 has 15 residues. The germline V and J ends were trimmed by 1 base and 2 bases, with 14 bases remaining between them. Germline V CDR1 and CDR2: SQVTM, ANQGSEA. This chain's CDR3 is CSVEGWTHEQETQYF. The CDR3 DNA reads TGCAGCGTTGAAGGCTGGACTCACGAACAAGAGACCCAGTACTTC.